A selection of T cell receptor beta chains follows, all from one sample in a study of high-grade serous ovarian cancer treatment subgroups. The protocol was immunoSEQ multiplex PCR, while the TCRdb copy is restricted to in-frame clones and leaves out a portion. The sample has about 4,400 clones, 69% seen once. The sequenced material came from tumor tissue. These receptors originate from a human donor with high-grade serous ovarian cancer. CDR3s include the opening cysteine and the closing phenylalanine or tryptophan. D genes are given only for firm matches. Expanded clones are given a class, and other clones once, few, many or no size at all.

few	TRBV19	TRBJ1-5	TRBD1	CASSGQGYSNQPQHF	TGTGCCAGTAGCGGACAGGGGTATAGCAATCAGCCCCAGCATTTT
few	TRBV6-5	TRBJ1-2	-	CASSSRVHGYTF	TGTGCCAGCAGTTCAAGGGTCCATGGCTACACCTTC
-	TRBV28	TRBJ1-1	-	CASSFGGYTEAFF	TGTGCCAGCAGTTTTGGGGGGTACACTGAAGCTTTCTTT
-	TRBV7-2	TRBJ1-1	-	CASSHGGPTSEAFF	TGTGCCAGCAGCCACGGCGGGCCTACAAGTGAAGCTTTCTTT
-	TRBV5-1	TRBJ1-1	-	CASSLGARVDTEAFF	TGCGCCAGCAGCTTGGGGGCTAGGGTGGACACTGAAGCTTTCTTT
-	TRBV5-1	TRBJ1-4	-	CASSVSGPEKLFF	TGCGCCAGCAGCGTCTCCGGGCCGGAAAAACTGTTTTTT
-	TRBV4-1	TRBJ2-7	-	CASSPDTSYEQYF	TGCGCCAGCAGCCCGGACACCTCCTACGAGCAGTACTTC
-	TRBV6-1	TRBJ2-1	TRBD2	CASSQMGGSNNEQFF	TGTGCCAGCAGCCAAATGGGGGGGTCAAACAATGAGCAGTTCTTC
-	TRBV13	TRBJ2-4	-	CASSTWGEPLGKNIQYF	TGTGCCAGCAGCACCTGGGGCGAACCCCTAGGCAAAAACATTCAGTACTTC
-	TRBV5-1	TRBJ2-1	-	CASSLPKVLSYNEQFF	TGCGCCAGCAGCTTACCCAAGGTTCTTTCCTACAATGAGCAGTTCTTC
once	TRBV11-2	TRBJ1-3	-	CASSPQTPSLSGNTIYF	TGTGCCAGCAGCCCCCAAACCCCAAGTCTCTCTGGAAACACCATATATTTT
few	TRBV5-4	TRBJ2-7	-	CASSLGHVAYEQYF	TGTGCCAGCAGCTTGGGTCATGTAGCCTACGAGCAGTACTTC
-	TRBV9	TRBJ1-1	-	CASSVVMRLQNTEAFF	TGTGCCAGCAGCGTAGTGATGCGCCTCCAGAACACTGAAGCTTTCTTT
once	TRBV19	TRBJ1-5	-	CASSIRGEGSNQPQHF	TGTGCCAGTAGTATACGGGGTGAAGGTAGCAATCAGCCCCAGCATTTT
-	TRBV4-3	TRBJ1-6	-	CASSQASSYNSPLHF	TGCGCCAGCAGCCAAGCAAGCTCCTATAATTCACCCCTCCACTTT
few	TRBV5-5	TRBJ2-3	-	CASSLSIVRLTDTQYF	TGTGCCAGCAGCTTGTCAATAGTCCGTCTCACAGATACGCAGTATTTT